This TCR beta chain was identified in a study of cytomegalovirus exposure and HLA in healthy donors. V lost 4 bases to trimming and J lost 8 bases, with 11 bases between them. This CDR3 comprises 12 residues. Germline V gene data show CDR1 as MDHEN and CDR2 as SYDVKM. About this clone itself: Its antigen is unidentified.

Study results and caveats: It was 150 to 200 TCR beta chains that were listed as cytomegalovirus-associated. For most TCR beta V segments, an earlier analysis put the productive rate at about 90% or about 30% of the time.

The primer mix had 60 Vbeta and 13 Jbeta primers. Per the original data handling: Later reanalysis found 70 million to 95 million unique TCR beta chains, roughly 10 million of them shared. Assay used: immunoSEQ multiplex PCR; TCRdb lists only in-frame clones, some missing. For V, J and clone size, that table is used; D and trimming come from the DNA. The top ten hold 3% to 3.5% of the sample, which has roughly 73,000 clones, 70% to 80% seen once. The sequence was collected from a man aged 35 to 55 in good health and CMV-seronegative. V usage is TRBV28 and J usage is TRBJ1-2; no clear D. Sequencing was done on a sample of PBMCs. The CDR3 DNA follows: TGTGCCAGCAGTTCACAGACCAGAGGCTACACCTTC. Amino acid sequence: CASSSQTRGYTF.